This T cell receptor beta chain appears in the sequencing data of a study of beta chain features in type 1 diabetes. Study-wide points: Type 1 diabetes patients had moderately but significantly shorter TCRB CDR3s in all four CD4+ subsets. Patients with type 1 diabetes carried fewer insertions and had more deletions at their VDJ junctions. Patients showed naive, central memory and Treg TCRB repertoires that appeared more similar than those of healthy donors. Still unanswered here is whether HLA type influences TCRB rearrangement.

After removal of 2 bases from V and 1 base from J, the junction contained 10 bases not matched to a gene. CDR3 length equals 17 residues. Germline V gene data show CDR1 as SGHTA and CDR2 as FQGNSA. This clone was seen a handful of times. What it binds is unknown. The investigators reverse transcribed all of the isolated RNA, so they sequenced expressed TCRB transcripts. Using immunoSEQ multiplex PCR, the repertoire was profiled, and TCRdb retains in-frame clones only, with some absent. The profile shows 400,000 or so clones, around 10% of them singletons. The material sequenced was central memory CD4+ T cells from blood. V is TRBV7-2 and J is TRBJ2-7; 8 bases agree with TRBD1. This TCR was recovered from a man in his thirties or forties with type 1 diabetes. The CDR3 protein is CASSLSIQQGASYEQYF. Here the CDR3 DNA reads TGTGCCAGCAGCTTATCCATCCAGCAGGGGGCTTCCTACGAGCAGTACTTC.